This T cell receptor (beta chain) was sequenced during a study of identical twins (dated by TCRdb to 2016 to 2018). The study in broad terms: To test whether fetal clonotypes persist, this study deep-sequenced TCR alpha and beta repertoires from monozygotic twins, from unrelated adults of various ages, and from cord blood. To rule out contamination, the twin experiments were replicated at different times with different library preparation protocols.

To note about this clonotype: Its antigen is still unknown. No much larger clonotype is one base removed from it; base qualities were not supplied.

Only healthy Caucasian donors were included. Three pairs of female monozygotic twins, all aged about 18 to 29 years, were included in the twin cohort. Peripheral blood mononuclear cells were used as the source from which RNA for TCR libraries was isolated. What the work shows at the level of the full study, not this receptor alone: In monozygotic twins, out-of-frame TCR alpha sharing was systematically underestimated by recombination models, although the models agreed with sharing between unrelated individuals. Fewer insertions were carried by abundant cord blood beta clonotypes, a similar but weaker trend appeared in young adult naive repertoires, and no such trend appeared in memory repertoires. Zero-insertion analyses could be partly confounded by invariant T cells such as MAIT and iNKT, though diverse VJ usage argued against such confounding for most clonotypes. Because the same donors could not be followed over many years, the conclusions relied on cross-sectional statistical analysis. In beta out-of-frame sequences, excess twin sharing was weaker, because having fewer shared sequences lowered the signal-to-noise ratio. Compared with coincidental sharing between unrelated individuals, out-of-frame TCR alpha sequences shared between twins had an excess of sequences with low generation probability.

The method was 5' RACE. The instrument given in TCRdb is Illumina HiSeq 2000. A universal primer binding site was introduced by template switching, and a unique molecular identifier was present in the final cDNA, enabling accurate counting of TCR cDNA molecules. Specific primers in the conserved constant-segment region were used to synthesize first-strand cDNA for TCR alpha and beta chains. To control for contamination, every cDNA library was double barcoded, receiving both a SMART-Mk sample barcode and Illumina barcodes. Two successive PCR steps introduced TruSeq adapter sequences along with Illumina sample barcodes. The Illumina HiSeq platform was used with custom primers to sequence TCR alpha and beta cDNA libraries. As for the authors' bioinformatics: Raw reads were processed with MiGEC to extract unique molecular identifiers, and MiXCR was used to determine CDR3 positions. For each individual, recombination models were inferred using an EM algorithm with the repgenHMM and IGoR tools. The tcR package in R was used for shared clonotype analysis, with sharing normalized by the product of cloneset sizes. Out-of-frame nonproductive sequences were analyzed to study raw recombination free of thymic and clonal selection effects. Starting from the raw public reads, TCRdb applied fastp trimming at Q25, assembled clones with MiXCR and retained in-frame beta chains. Rows with a matching CDR3 protein are joined into one entry that keeps the most common DNA and genes. The V and J calls come from TCRdb's annotation, not from the publication. Counted in this sample were 450,000 to 650,000 distinct CDR3 sequences; around a tenth of them appeared once. The ten largest clonotypes hold 2.5% to 3.5% of the sample.

The V and J ends are trimmed by 9 bases and 8 bases, leaving 13 bases between them. The CDR3 contains 11 residues, cysteine and phenylalanine counted. Of the read, only the CDR3 DNA is kept; its 33 bases are in frame from base 1. The same sample was also studied in work on yellow fever vaccine responses in identical twins. The second study, in turn, reports: The T cell response to vaccination in identical twins was reported by the authors to appear partly convergent and partly personalized. In the study, vaccine-responding T cell clones were precisely tracked in identical twins.

Here the chain combines TRBV12-3 or TRBV12-4 and TRBJ1-2, and perhaps TRBD1 as D gene, on 5 matching bases. The TCR originated in a woman aged 18 to 35 in good health. Sequences were obtained from PBMCs. The DNA sequence is TGTGCCAGTCGAGGGGCGTTGGGCTACACCTTC. Translated, this is CASRGALGYTF.